This TCR beta chain is from a study of T cells after yellow fever vaccination. CDR3 size: 16 residues. CDR1 and CDR2 (germline): SGHTA, FQGNSA. Trimming removed 5 bases at V and 5 bases at J, with 20 bases between. They built TCR cDNA with 5'RACE template switching, a step that put in a universal primer site and UMIs. TCRdb used MiXCR to reprocess the 5' RACE reads, holding one entry per CDR3 protein. The data show 450,000 to 650,000 distinct CDR3 sequences, approximately 15% seen once. The origin of this receptor is a man aged 25 to 45 who received the YFV17D yellow fever vaccine. This material consisted of PBMCs, taken on the day of the yellow fever booster vaccination. The rearrangement links TRBV7-2 to TRBJ2-3, with D possibly matching TRBD1 (6 bases). Here the CDR3 reads CASSLQVGQGRDTQYF. The CDR3 bases are TGTGCCAGCAGCCTCCAAGTGGGACAAGGTAGAGATACGCAGTATTTT.